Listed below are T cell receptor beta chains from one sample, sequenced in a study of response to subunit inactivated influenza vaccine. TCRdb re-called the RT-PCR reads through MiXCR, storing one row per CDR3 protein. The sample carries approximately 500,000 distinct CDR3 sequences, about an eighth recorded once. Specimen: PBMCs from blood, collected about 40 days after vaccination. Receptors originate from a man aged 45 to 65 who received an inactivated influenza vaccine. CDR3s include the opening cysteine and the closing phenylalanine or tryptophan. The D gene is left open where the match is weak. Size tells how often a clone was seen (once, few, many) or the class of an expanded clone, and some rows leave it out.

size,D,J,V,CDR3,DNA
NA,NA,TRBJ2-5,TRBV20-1,CSAEDPIQETQYF,TGCAGTGCTGAGGACCCCATACAGGAGACCCAGTACTTC
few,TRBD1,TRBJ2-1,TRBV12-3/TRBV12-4,CASTSGDRGGHEQFF,TGTGCCAGTACCTCTGGGGACAGGGGCGGCCATGAGCAGTTCTTC
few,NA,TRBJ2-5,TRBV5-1,CASSLVGIGETQYF,TGCGCCAGCAGCTTGGTGGGCATAGGGGAGACCCAGTACTTC
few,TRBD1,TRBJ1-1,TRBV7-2,CASSVRAGQLTFF,TGTGCCAGCAGCGTAAGGGCGGGACAGTTAACTTTCTTT
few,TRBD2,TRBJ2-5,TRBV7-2,CASSLRLAGALETQYF,TGTGCCAGCAGCTTACGACTAGCGGGGGCCCTTGAGACCCAGTACTTC
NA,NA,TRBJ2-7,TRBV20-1,CSARWGPVLRPQDEQYF,TGCAGTGCTAGGTGGGGGCCAGTGCTCAGGCCCCAGGACGAGCAGTACTTC
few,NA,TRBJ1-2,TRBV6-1,CASGPRTHYGYTF,TGTGCCAGCGGACCTAGGACCCACTATGGCTACACCTTC
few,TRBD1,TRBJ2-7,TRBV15,CATSRSPGTGISYEQYF,TGTGCCACCAGCAGATCTCCCGGGACAGGAATTTCCTACGAGCAGTACTTC
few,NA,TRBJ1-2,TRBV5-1,CASSAWADYGYTF,TGCGCCAGCAGTGCTTGGGCGGACTATGGCTACACCTTC
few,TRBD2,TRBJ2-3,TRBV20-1,CSALAGGRSTDTQYF,TGCAGTGCTCTAGCGGGAGGCCGTAGCACAGATACGCAGTATTTT
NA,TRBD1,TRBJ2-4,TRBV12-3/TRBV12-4,CASSFTGGNIQYF,TGTGCCAGCAGTTTTACAGGGGGGAACATTCAGTACTTC
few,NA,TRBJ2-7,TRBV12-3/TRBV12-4,CASRVDRPSSYEQYF,TGTGCCAGCAGGGTCGACAGGCCGAGCTCCTACGAGCAGTACTTC
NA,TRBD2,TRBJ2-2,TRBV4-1,CASSQSAAFLAGAAEGTGELFF,TGCGCCAGCAGCCAATCCGCGGCGTTTCTAGCGGGAGCCGCTGAGGGCACCGGGGAGCTGTTTTTT
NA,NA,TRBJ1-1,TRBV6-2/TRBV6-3,CASSLSWTEAFF,TGTGCCAGCAGCCTTTCGTGGACTGAAGCTTTCTTT
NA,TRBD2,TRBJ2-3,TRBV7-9,CASSPTSSGRDTQYF,TGTGCCAGCAGCCCCACTAGCAGCGGGAGAGATACGCAGTATTTT
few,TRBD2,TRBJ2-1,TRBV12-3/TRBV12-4,CASSFPSGTYNEQFF,TGTGCCAGCAGTTTCCCTAGCGGGACCTACAATGAGCAGTTCTTC
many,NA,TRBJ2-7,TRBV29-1,CSVVVRDTAIYEQYF,TGCAGCGTAGTCGTCCGGGACACAGCTATTTACGAGCAGTACTTC
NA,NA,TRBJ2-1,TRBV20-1,CSARQGGGSYNEQFF,TGCAGTGCTAGACAAGGTGGGGGGAGTTACAATGAGCAGTTCTTC
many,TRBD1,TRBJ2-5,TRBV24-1,CATSDGSGGRGTKTQYF,TGTGCCACCAGTGATGGATCAGGGGGCCGGGGGACGAAGACCCAGTACTTC
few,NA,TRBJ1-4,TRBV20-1,CSAERRRSGEKLFF,TGCAGTGCGGAACGACGGAGGTCGGGTGAAAAACTGTTTTTT
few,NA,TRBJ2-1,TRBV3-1,CASSQENGLHQQFF,TGTGCCAGCAGCCAAGAAAATGGCCTCCACCAGCAGTTCTTC
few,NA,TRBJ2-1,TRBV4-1,CASSQDNRPEQFF,TGCGCCAGCAGCCAAGATAATCGTCCGGAACAGTTCTTC
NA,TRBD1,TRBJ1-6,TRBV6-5,CASSSRTGAPSALHF,TGTGCCAGCAGTTCCCGGACAGGGGCCCCCTCAGCCCTCCACTTT
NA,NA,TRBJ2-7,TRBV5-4,CASSLAARAEQYF,TGTGCCAGCAGCTTGGCCGCGAGGGCCGAGCAGTACTTC
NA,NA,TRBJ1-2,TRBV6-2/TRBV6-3,CASRLVTDRGYTF,TGTGCCAGCAGACTGGTGACAGACCGTGGCTACACCTTC
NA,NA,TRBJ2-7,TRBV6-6,CASSPGSSSEQYF,TGTGCCAGCAGTCCAGGGTCCTCCTCCGAGCAGTACTTC
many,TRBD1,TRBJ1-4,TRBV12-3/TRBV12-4,CASSAWTGANEKLFF,TGTGCCAGCAGTGCCTGGACAGGGGCAAATGAAAAACTGTTTTTT
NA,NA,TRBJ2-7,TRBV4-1,CASSQAPTERYEQYF,TGCGCCAGCAGCCAAGCACCTACGGAGCGGTACGAGCAGTACTTC
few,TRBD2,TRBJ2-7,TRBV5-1,CASSLAADSGSGYEQYF,TGCGCCAGCAGCTTGGCGGCCGATAGCGGGAGTGGATACGAGCAGTACTTC
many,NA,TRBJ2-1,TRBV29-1,CSVVNYNEQFF,TGCAGCGTTGTGAACTACAATGAGCAGTTCTTC
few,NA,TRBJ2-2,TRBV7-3,CASSLTGQNTGELFF,TGTGCCAGCAGCTTAACTGGACAGAACACCGGGGAGCTGTTTTTT
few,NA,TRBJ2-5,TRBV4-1,CASSQVFSAETQYF,TGCGCCAGCAGCCAAGTGTTTAGTGCGGAGACCCAGTACTTC
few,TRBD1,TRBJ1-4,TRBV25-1,CASSEATGSNEKLFF,TGTGCCAGCAGTGAAGCGACAGGGTCTAATGAAAAACTGTTTTTT
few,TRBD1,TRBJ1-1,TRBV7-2,CASSLRGQDRGSEAFF,TGTGCCAGCAGCTTAAGGGGTCAGGACAGGGGTTCTGAAGCTTTCTTT
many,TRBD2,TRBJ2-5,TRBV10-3,CAISESYLTSVETQYF,TGTGCCATCAGTGAGTCGTATCTGACTAGCGTAGAGACCCAGTACTTC